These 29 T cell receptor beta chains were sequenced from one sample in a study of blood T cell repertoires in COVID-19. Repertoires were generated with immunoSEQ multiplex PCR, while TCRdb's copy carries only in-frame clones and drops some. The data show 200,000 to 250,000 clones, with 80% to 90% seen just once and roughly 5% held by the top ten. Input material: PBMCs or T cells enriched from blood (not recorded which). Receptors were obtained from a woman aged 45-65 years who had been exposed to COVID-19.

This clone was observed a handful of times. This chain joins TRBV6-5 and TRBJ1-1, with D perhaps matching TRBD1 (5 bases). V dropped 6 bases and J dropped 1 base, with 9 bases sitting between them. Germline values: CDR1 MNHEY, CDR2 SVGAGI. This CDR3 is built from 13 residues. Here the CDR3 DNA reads TGTGCCAGCAGCAACGACAGGAACACTGAAGCTTTCTTT. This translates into CASSNDRNTEAFF.

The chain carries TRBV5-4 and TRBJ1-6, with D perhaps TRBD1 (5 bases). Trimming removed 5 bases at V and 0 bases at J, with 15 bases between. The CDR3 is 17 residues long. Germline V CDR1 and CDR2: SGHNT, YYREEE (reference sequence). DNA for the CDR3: TGTGCCAGCAGGGACGCGGGGCGCAGCTCCTATAATTCACCCCTCCACTTT. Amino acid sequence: CASRDAGRSSYNSPLHF.

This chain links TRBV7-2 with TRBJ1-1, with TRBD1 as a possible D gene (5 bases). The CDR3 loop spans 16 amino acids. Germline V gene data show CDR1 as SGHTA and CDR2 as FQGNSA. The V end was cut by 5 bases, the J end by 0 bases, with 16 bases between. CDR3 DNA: TGTGCCAGCAGCCCTAGACAGTCCATAATGAACACTGAAGCTTTCTTT. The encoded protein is CASSPRQSIMNTEAFF.

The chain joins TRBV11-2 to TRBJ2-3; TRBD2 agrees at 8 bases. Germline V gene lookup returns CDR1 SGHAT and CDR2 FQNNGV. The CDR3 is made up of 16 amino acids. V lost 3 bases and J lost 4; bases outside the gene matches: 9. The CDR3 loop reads CASSLGVRGGADTQYF. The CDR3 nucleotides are TGTGCCAGCAGCTTGGGAGTACGGGGGGGCGCAGATACGCAGTATTTT.

The CDR3 bases are TGTGCCAGCAGCTCCGGGACAGGGGCCGGTAGGGCCTATAATTCACCCCTCCACTTT. Protein sequence: CASSSGTGAGRAYNSPLHF. The gene calls are TRBV11-2 and TRBJ1-6, with TRBD1 matching 10 bases. Losses at the gene ends were 4 bases for V and 2 bases for J; bases not matched to a gene: 11. CDR1 is SGHAT, CDR2 FQNNGV, per germline. The CDR3 loop spans 19 amino acids.

The CDR3 nucleotides read TGCGCCAGCAGCTTAGTAGCGGGGACCTCCTACAATGAGCAGTTCTTC. Amino acids: CASSLVAGTSYNEQFF. V and J are TRBV5-1 and TRBJ2-1, with 8 bases aligning to TRBD2. The trim removed 2 bases at V and 0 bases at J, leaving 4 bases unmatched. The CDR3 length is 16 residues. From germline, CDR1 is SGHRS and CDR2 YFSETQ.

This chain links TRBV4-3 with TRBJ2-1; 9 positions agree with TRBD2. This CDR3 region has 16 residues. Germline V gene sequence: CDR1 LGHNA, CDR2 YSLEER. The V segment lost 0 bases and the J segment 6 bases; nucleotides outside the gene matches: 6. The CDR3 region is CASSQDRWGLANEQFF. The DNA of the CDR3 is TGCGCCAGCAGCCAAGATCGTTGGGGACTAGCCAATGAGCAGTTCTTC.

In DNA, the CDR3 is TGTGCCAGCAGCTCGAGACAGAACTATGGCTACACCTTC. Translated, it gives CASSSRQNYGYTF. The J gene is TRBJ1-2, the V gene TRBV5-4; tentatively, D is TRBD1 (5 bases). The CDR3 covers 13 residues. Germline assignment: CDR1 SGHNT and CDR2 YYREEE (reference sequence). Trimming pared 3 bases from V and 2 bases from J, leaving 8 bases between.

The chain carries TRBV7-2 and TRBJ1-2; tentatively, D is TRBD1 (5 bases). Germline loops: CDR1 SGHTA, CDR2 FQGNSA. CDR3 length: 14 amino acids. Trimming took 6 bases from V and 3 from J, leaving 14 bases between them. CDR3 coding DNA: TGTGCCAGCAGTCAAGCAGGGCTAGACTATGGCTACACCTTC. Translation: CASSQAGLDYGYTF.

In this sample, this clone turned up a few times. CDR3 amino acids: CASSPRGSGDTQYF. In DNA, the CDR3 is TGTGCCAGCAGCCCCAGGGGCTCGGGCGATACGCAGTATTTT. The rearrangement joins TRBV6-6 to TRBJ2-3, with a weak D call TRBD1 (6 bases). The CDR3 length is 14 residues. Trimming stripped 6 bases from V and 6 bases from J, with 16 bases between. Germline values: CDR1 MNHNY, CDR2 SVGAGI (reference sequence).

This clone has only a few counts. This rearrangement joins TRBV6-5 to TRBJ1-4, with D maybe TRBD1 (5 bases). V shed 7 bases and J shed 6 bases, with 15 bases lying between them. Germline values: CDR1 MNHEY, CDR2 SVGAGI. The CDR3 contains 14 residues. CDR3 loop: CASKRDWEDEKLFF. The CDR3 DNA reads TGTGCCAGCAAAAGGGACTGGGAGGATGAAAAACTGTTTTTT.

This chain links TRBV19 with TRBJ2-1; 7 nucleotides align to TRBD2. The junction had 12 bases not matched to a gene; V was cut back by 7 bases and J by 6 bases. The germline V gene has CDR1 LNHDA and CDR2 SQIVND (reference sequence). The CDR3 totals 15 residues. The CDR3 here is CASIQRAGVPNEQFF. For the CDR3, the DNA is TGTGCCAGTATCCAAAGGGCGGGGGTACCCAATGAGCAGTTCTTC. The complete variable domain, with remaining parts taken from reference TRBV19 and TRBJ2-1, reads DGGITQSPKYLFRKEGQNVTLSCEQNLNHDAMYWYRQDPGQGLRLIYYSQIVNDFQKGDIAEGYSVSREKKESFPLTVTSAQKNPTAFYLCASIQRAGVPNEQFFGPGTRLTVL.

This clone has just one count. CDR3 protein: CASSTRTGSGNTEAFF. The CDR3 bases are TGTGCCAGCAGCACACGGACAGGGAGTGGGAACACTGAAGCTTTCTTT. This sequence joins TRBV9 and TRBJ1-1; TRBD1 matches at 8 bases. This CDR3 region has 16 residues. The germline V gene has CDR1 SGDLS and CDR2 YYNGEE. V was clipped by 4 bases and J by 1 base; unmatched bases: 9.

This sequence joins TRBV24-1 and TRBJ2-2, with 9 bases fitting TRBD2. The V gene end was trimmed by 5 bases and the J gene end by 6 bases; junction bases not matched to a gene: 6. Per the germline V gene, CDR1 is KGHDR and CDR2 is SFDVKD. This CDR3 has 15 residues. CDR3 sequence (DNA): TGTGCCACCAGTGCGCCAAGCGGGGGGTCCGGGGAGCTGTTTTTT. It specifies CATSAPSGGSGELFF.

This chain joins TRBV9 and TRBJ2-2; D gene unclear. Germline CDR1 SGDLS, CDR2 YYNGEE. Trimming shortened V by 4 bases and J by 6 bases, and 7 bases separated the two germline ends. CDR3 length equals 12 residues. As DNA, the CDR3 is TGTGCCAGCAGCACCAGTTCCGGGGAGCTGTTTTTT. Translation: CASSTSSGELFF.

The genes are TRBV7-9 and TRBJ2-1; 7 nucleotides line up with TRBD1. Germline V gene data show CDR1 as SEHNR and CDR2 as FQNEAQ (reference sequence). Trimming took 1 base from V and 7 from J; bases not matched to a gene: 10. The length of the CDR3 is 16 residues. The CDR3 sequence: CASSLGFAAGGNEQFF. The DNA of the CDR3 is TGTGCCAGCAGCTTAGGTTTCGCGGCAGGGGGTAATGAGCAGTTCTTC.

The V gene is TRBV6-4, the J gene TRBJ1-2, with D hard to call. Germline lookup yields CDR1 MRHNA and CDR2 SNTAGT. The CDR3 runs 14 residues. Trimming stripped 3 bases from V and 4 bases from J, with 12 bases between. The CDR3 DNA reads TGTGCCAGCAGTGAAGGAGGCAGCAGCTATGGCTACACCTTC. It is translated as CASSEGGSSYGYTF.

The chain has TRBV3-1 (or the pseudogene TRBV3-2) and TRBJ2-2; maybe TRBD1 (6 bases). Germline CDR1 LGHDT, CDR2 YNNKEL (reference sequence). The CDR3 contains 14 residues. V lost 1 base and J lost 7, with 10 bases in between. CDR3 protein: CASSQGGRFGELFF. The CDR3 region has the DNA TGTGCCAGCAGCCAAGGGGGGCGCTTCGGGGAGCTGTTTTTT.

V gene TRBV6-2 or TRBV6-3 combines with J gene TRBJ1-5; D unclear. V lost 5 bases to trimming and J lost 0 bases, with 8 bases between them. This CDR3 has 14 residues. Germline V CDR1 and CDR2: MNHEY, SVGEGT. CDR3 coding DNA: TGTGCCAGCAGTGACCGGGATAGCAATCAGCCCCAGCATTTT. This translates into CASSDRDSNQPQHF.

The CDR3 DNA reads as TGTGCCAGTAGTCATACCGGGGTCAACACTGAAGCTTTCTTT. It specifies CASSHTGVNTEAFF. This chain connects TRBV19 to TRBJ1-1; D is unclear. The CDR3 has 14 amino acids. V lost 5 bases and J lost 2, with 12 bases in between. Germline CDR1 is LNHDA and CDR2 is SQIVND (reference sequence).

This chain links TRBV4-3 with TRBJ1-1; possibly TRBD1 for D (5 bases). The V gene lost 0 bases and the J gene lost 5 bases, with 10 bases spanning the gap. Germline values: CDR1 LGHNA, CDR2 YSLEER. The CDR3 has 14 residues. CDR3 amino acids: CASSQDIRGTEAFF. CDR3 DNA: TGCGCCAGCAGCCAAGATATAAGGGGAACTGAAGCTTTCTTT.

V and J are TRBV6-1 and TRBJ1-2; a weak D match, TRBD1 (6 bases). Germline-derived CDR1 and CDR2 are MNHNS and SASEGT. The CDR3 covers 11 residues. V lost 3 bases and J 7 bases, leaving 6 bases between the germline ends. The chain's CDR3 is CASSEGAGYTF. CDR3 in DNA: TGTGCCAGCAGTGAGGGGGCTGGCTACACCTTC.

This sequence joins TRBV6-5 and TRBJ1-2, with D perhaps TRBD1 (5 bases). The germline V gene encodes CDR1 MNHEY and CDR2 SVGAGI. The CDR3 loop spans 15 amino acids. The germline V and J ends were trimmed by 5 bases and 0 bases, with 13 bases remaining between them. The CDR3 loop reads CASSPDSLSNYGYTF. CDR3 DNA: TGTGCCAGCAGTCCCGACAGCCTCTCTAACTATGGCTACACCTTC.

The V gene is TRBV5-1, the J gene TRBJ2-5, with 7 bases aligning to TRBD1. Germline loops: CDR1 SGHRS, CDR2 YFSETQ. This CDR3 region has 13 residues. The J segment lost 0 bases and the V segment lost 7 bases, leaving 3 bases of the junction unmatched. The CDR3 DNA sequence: TGCGCCAGCGGCGACAGGGACCAAGAGACCCAGTACTTC. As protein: CASGDRDQETQYF.

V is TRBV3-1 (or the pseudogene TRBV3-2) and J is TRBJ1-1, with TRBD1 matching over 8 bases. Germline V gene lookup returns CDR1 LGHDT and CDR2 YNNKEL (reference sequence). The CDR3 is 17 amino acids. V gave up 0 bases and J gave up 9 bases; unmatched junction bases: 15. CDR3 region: CASSQDRGRQGKVKAFF. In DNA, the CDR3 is TGTGCCAGCAGCCAAGACCGGGGGCGACAGGGGAAAGTCAAAGCTTTCTTT.

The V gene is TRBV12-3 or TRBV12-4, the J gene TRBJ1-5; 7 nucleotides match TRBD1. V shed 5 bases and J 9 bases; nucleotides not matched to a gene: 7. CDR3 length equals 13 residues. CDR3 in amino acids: CASSPVQGMPQHF. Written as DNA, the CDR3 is TGTGCCAGCAGTCCCGTACAGGGGATGCCCCAGCATTTT.

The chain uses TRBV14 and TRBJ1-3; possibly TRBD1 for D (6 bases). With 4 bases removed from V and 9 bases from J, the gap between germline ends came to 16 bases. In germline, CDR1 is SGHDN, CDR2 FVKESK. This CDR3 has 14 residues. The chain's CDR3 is CASSRGAAGATIYF. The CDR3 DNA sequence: TGTGCCAGCAGCCGAGGGGCCGCGGGGGCCACCATATATTTT.

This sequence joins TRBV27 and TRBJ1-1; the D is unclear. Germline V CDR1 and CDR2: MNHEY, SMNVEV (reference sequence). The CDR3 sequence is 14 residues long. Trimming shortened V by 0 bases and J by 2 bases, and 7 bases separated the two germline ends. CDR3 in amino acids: CASSLSPVNTEAFF. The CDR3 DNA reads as TGTGCCAGCAGTTTATCTCCCGTCAACACTGAAGCTTTCTTT.

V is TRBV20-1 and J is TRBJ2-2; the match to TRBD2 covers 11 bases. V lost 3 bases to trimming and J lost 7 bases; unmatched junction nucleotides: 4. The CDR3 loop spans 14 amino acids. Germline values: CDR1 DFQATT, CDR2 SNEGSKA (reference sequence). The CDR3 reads CSASSGGVFGELFF. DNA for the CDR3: TGCAGTGCTAGTAGCGGGGGGGTTTTCGGGGAGCTGTTTTTT.